This is a list of T cell receptor beta chains from one sample in a study of Tregs in tolerant kidney transplant recipients. TCRdb's table, derived via immunoSEQ multiplex PCR, lists solely in-frame clones and lacks some. The sample carries over 50,000 clones, over 75% recorded once. Sample: Tregs from blood, taken before the transplant. Receptors were obtained from a human donor who received a combined kidney and bone marrow transplant. The CDR3 runs from the conserved cysteine through the conserved F or W. Fields, in order: J gene, V gene, CDR3 protein.

J gene: TRBJ1-1
V gene: TRBV27
CDR3 protein: CASSLAQGAGTEAFF

J gene: TRBJ2-2
V gene: TRBV27
CDR3 protein: CASSPPGAGELFF

J gene: TRBJ2-2
V gene: TRBV7-2
CDR3 protein: CASSPMDRGATGELFF

J gene: TRBJ1-1
V gene: TRBV6-1
CDR3 protein: CASTRGGTARPEAFF

J gene: TRBJ2-5
V gene: TRBV7-8
CDR3 protein: CASSLLGTRDETQYF

J gene: TRBJ2-1
V gene: TRBV7-2
CDR3 protein: CASSLRRSSSYNEQFF

J gene: TRBJ2-3
V gene: TRBV20-1
CDR3 protein: CSARLGTQYF

J gene: TRBJ1-1
V gene: TRBV7-9
CDR3 protein: CASSLQVKAGMNTEAFF

J gene: TRBJ2-7
V gene: TRBV5-5
CDR3 protein: CASSLVQGVEQYF

J gene: TRBJ2-3
V gene: TRBV19
CDR3 protein: CASSFRQGAGDTQYF

J gene: .
V gene: TRBV18
CDR3 protein: CASSPSGSEQYF

J gene: TRBJ2-1
V gene: TRBV11-2
CDR3 protein: CASSQGLRASGNNEQFF

J gene: TRBJ2-3
V gene: TRBV6-5
CDR3 protein: CASSRKASTDTQYF